Listed here are 32 T cell receptor beta chains from one sample, sequenced in a study of T cells in Graves' hyperthyroidism and ophthalmopathy. It was RNA transcripts that yielded the amplified TCR beta CDR3 regions. The HTBI primer set served for first-round RT-PCR of the TCR CDR3. In TCRdb, the multiplex PCR reads were re-called with MiXCR into one record per CDR3 protein. The sample lists about 600,000 distinct CDR3 sequences; over 12% were seen once. The specimen sequenced was blood. The receptors come from a woman younger than 35 with Graves' ophthalmopathy.

This clonotype occurred many times. The J gene is TRBJ1-1, the V gene TRBV6-2 or TRBV6-3, with D unresolved. Trimming pared 5 bases from V and 0 bases from J, leaving 13 bases between. The CDR3 covers 15 residues. Germline CDR1 MNHEY, CDR2 SVGEGT. CDR3 region: CASSSPDRLNTEAFF. As DNA, the CDR3 is TGTGCCAGCAGTAGCCCGGACCGTTTGAACACTGAAGCTTTCTTT.

The genes are TRBV4-1 and TRBJ1-3, with a possible D match to TRBD1 (6 bases). V gave up 6 bases and J gave up 0 bases, with 15 bases separating them. CDR1 MGHRA and CDR2 YSYEKL come from the germline V gene. The CDR3 length is 16 residues. CDR3 DNA: TGCGCCAGCAGTCAGGGGTCCCCAGCCTCTGGAAACACCATATATTTT. Protein product: CASSQGSPASGNTIYF.

This chain connects TRBV7-8 to TRBJ1-5, with no clear D. Germline V CDR1 and CDR2: SGHVS, FQNEAQ. Deletions cut 3 bases from V and 8 bases from J, with 14 bases between. CDR3 length: 14 residues. CDR3 loop: CASSFHSRAEPQHF. DNA of the CDR3: TGTGCCAGCAGCTTCCACAGCCGAGCCGAGCCCCAGCATTTT. The full variable domain, rest sourced from reference TRBV7-8 and TRBJ1-5, is GAGVSQSPRYKVAKRGQDVALRCDPISGHVSLFWYQQALGQGPEFLTYFQNEAQLDKSGLPSDRFFAERPEGSVSTLKIQRTQQEDSAVYLCASSFHSRAEPQHFGDGTRLSIL.

The J gene is TRBJ2-7, the V gene TRBV19; D tentatively fits TRBD1 or TRBD2 (5 bases each). V was pared by 4 bases and J by 6 bases, with 13 bases between. The CDR3 extends over 13 amino acids. The germline CDR1 and CDR2 sequences are LNHDA and SQIVND (reference sequence). The DNA for the CDR3 is TGTGCCAGTAGTAGGGGCACCGCGGGCGAGCAGTACTTC. It yields the protein CASSRGTAGEQYF.

This clonotype occurred many times. The V and J genes are TRBV12-3 or TRBV12-4 and TRBJ2-2, with TRBD1 matching 8 bases. CDR3 length: 15 residues. Unmatched junction bases numbered 7, after V lost 5 bases and J lost 5 bases. DNA of the CDR3: TGTGCCAGCAGTCCCCGGAGGACAGGGACCGGGGAGCTGTTTTTT. This gives the protein CASSPRRTGTGELFF.

This clonotype was seen ten or more times. The chain is built from TRBV4-2 and TRBJ2-3, with TRBD2 matching over 9 bases. Trimming took 0 bases from V and 5 from J; bases not matched to a gene: 9. Germline V CDR1 and CDR2: LGHNA, YNFKEQ. CDR3 length: 17 residues. CDR3 protein: CASSQDIAGGPGDTQYF. In DNA form, the CDR3 reads TGTGCCAGCAGCCAAGATATTGCGGGAGGGCCTGGAGATACGCAGTATTTT.

This clonotype was found many times. The V and J genes are TRBV24-1 and TRBJ2-7; 8 bases fit TRBD1. The germline V gene has CDR1 KGHDR and CDR2 SFDVKD. V dropped 4 bases and J dropped 5; count of bases not matched to a gene: 9. CDR3 size: 15 residues. In DNA form, the CDR3 reads TGTGCCACCAGTGACTCAAGACAGGGGTTCCACGAGCAGTACTTC. Residues: CATSDSRQGFHEQYF.

This clonotype has at least ten counts. The V call is TRBV7-2, the J call TRBJ1-1; 9 nucleotides match TRBD1. The CDR3 totals 16 residues. Germline V gene lookup returns CDR1 SGHTA and CDR2 FQGNSA. Germline trimming cut 2 bases from V and 5 bases from J; bases unmatched to any gene: 9. The CDR3 sequence is CASSLFSGQGGTEAFF. DNA of the CDR3: TGTGCCAGCAGCTTATTTTCGGGACAGGGAGGGACTGAAGCTTTCTTT.

This chain uses TRBV5-8 with TRBJ2-4; D is ambiguous. The germline V gene encodes CDR1 SGHTS and CDR2 YDEGEE. The ends were cut back, 0 bases at V and 4 bases at J, with 5 bases in the middle. This CDR3 spans 13 amino acids. CDR3 sequence (DNA): TGTGCCAGCAGCTTGGAACGGAAAAACATTCAGTACTTC. Translation gives CASSLERKNIQYF.

This clonotype showed up many times. The rearrangement joins TRBV12-3 or TRBV12-4 to TRBJ2-7, with 13 bases matching TRBD2. The CDR3 length is 14 residues. Trimming at V came to 7 bases and at J to 4 bases, leaving 4 bases not matched to a gene. The CDR3 DNA follows: TGTGCCAGCACCTGGACTAGCGGGAGTTACGAGCAGTACTTC. Translated: CASTWTSGSYEQYF.

This clonotype was counted between two and nine times. J is TRBJ2-1 and V is TRBV11-3, with 9 bases matching TRBD2. J gave up 0 bases and V 5 bases, and 5 bases lay outside the gene matches. CDR1 SGHNT and CDR2 YENEEA come from the germline V gene. The CDR3 loop spans 16 amino acids. In DNA form, the CDR3 reads TGTGCCAGCAGCCCGAGCGGGAGGAGCTCCTACAATGAGCAGTTCTTC. This translates into CASSPSGRSSYNEQFF.

This clonotype showed up many times. This chain connects TRBV20-1 to TRBJ2-1; TRBD2 agrees at 14 bases. CDR1 is DFQATT and CDR2 is SNEGSKA in the germline V gene (reference sequence). The CDR3 is 14 residues long. V dropped 6 bases and J dropped 10; count of bases not matched to a gene: 8. The CDR3 nucleotides read TGCAGTGCAAGCGGGACTAGCGGGAGTGGCGAGCAGTTCTTC. It specifies CSASGTSGSGEQFF.

CDR3 DNA: TGTGCCAGTAGTATAGACTATTCTTTGGGGCCCTACAATGAGCAGTTCTTC. As protein: CASSIDYSLGPYNEQFF. The V gene is TRBV19, the J gene TRBJ2-1, with a tentative D call TRBD1 (5 bases). Germline lookup yields CDR1 LNHDA and CDR2 SQIVND (reference sequence). Deletions cut 0 bases from V and 2 bases from J, with 14 bases between. This CDR3 has 17 residues.

This clonotype was detected only a few times. The chain recombines TRBV4-2 with TRBJ2-3; D is uncertain. V shed 0 bases and J shed 0 bases, with 19 bases lying between them. CDR3 length equals 19 residues. Germline assignment: CDR1 LGHNA and CDR2 YNFKEQ. The CDR3 sequence is CASSQDYQAGLASTDTQYF. DNA for the CDR3: TGTGCCAGCAGCCAAGACTACCAAGCAGGCCTGGCGAGCACAGATACGCAGTATTTT.

This clonotype was observed many times. V usage is TRBV7-9 and J usage is TRBJ2-7; D possibly matches TRBD1 or TRBD2 (5 bases each). The CDR3 extends over 15 amino acids. The V end lost 7 bases, the J end lost 0 bases, and 16 bases lay between the germline ends. Germline CDR1 SEHNR, CDR2 FQNEAQ (reference sequence). Here the CDR3 reads CASNHGDGSSYEQYF. The CDR3 nucleotides read TGTGCCAGCAACCATGGGGACGGCAGCTCCTACGAGCAGTACTTC.

This clonotype was found many times. The rearrangement uses TRBV6-2 or TRBV6-3 and TRBJ2-2; D unclear. V lost 2 bases, J lost 7 bases, and 5 bases lay in between. CDR1 and CDR2 (germline): MNHEY, SVGEGT. The CDR3 contains 12 residues. CDR3 bases: TGTGCCAGCAGTTACGGCGACGGGGAGCTGTTTTTT. It is translated as CASSYGDGELFF.

This rearrangement joins TRBV5-1 to TRBJ2-2, with D unclear. The CDR3 has 14 residues. Germline lookup yields CDR1 SGHRS and CDR2 YFSETQ. V was clipped by 0 bases and J by 3 bases, with 6 bases between them. CDR3 residues: CASSLEYDTGELFF. CDR3 nucleotide sequence: TGCGCCAGCAGCTTGGAGTATGACACCGGGGAGCTGTTTTTT.

This clonotype was recorded many times. V is TRBV28 and J is TRBJ2-3; D possibly corresponds to TRBD1 (5 bases). V lost 6 bases to trimming and J lost 0 bases, with 13 bases between them. In germline, CDR1 is MDHEN, CDR2 SYDVKM. This CDR3 has 15 residues. The CDR3 coding sequence is TGTGCCAGCAGCCCCACCGCAGGGAGCACAGATACGCAGTATTTT. Translation gives CASSPTAGSTDTQYF.

The chain couples TRBV11-1 to TRBJ1-1; D gene ambiguous. This CDR3 comprises 14 residues. Per the germline V gene, CDR1 is SGHAT and CDR2 is FQDESV (reference sequence). Trimming shortened V by 5 bases and J by 4 bases, and 14 bases separated the two germline ends. The CDR3 nucleotides read TGTGCCAGCAGCGGCAGGTACCCGGGCACTGAAGCTTTCTTT. Translated, it gives CASSGRYPGTEAFF.

This clonotype was detected only a few times. This sequence joins TRBV9 and TRBJ2-7; 15 nucleotides align to TRBD2. Losses at the gene ends were 4 bases for V and 7 bases for J; bases not matched to a gene: 12. The germline V gene encodes CDR1 SGDLS and CDR2 YYNGEE. The CDR3 is 17 residues long. The DNA for the CDR3 is TGTGCCAGCAGCCCCCTTTGGACTAGCGGGAGGGCGGGGGAGCAGTACTTC. This sequence encodes CASSPLWTSGRAGEQYF.

V usage is TRBV4-1 and J usage is TRBJ1-2; 7 nucleotides match TRBD1. Trimming took 4 bases from V and 6 from J; bases not matched to a gene: 8. CDR1 MGHRA and CDR2 YSYEKL come from the germline V gene. The CDR3 runs to 14 residues. In nucleotides, the CDR3 is TGCGCCAGCAGCCCCCTCGGGAGGGGGCATGGCTACACCTTC. This sequence encodes CASSPLGRGHGYTF.

This clonotype was recorded many times. The V and J genes are TRBV27 and TRBJ2-1, with 13 bases fitting TRBD2. The CDR3 has 15 residues. V lost 5 bases and J lost 7; bases outside the gene matches: 5. CDR1 and CDR2 (germline): MNHEY, SMNVEV (reference sequence). CDR3 DNA: TGTGCCAGCAGTGCCGGGACTAGCGGGATGAATGAGCAGTTCTTC. Its protein is CASSAGTSGMNEQFF.

This clonotype was recorded many times. The V and J genes are TRBV6-1 and TRBJ1-1, with D maybe TRBD1 (6 bases). The CDR3 runs 15 residues. Germline lookup yields CDR1 MNHNS and CDR2 SASEGT. V lost 6 bases, J lost 0 bases, and 14 bases lay in between. The CDR3 DNA is TGTGCCAGCAGCGAACGGGGGGCCTTGAACACTGAAGCTTTCTTT. Protein: CASSERGALNTEAFF.

Of note for this clonotype: This sequence may be a read error, since a much larger clone differs from it by one base. This sequence joins TRBV6-2 or TRBV6-3 and TRBJ1-2, with D uncertain. The germline V gene encodes CDR1 MNHEY and CDR2 SVGEGT. CDR3 length: 13 amino acids. Trimming removed 5 bases at V and 8 bases at J, with 15 bases between. The CDR3 DNA sequence: TGTGCCAGCAGTCATACGGTCATTCGGGGCTACACCTTC. Translating it yields CASSHTVIRGYTF.

This clonotype was found many times. The chain carries TRBV5-1 and TRBJ1-2; the D gene is possibly TRBD1 (5 bases). Per the germline V gene, CDR1 is SGHRS and CDR2 is YFSETQ. The CDR3 is made up of 14 amino acids. The ends were cut back, 4 bases at V and 3 bases at J, with 13 bases in the middle. CDR3 coding DNA: TGCGCCAGCAGCCCCGGGGGAGGATACTATGGCTACACCTTC. Protein sequence: CASSPGGGYYGYTF.

The chain joins TRBV6-1 to TRBJ1-4; 7 bases align to TRBD1. This CDR3 is 15 amino acids long. V was pared by 3 bases and J by 6 bases, with 7 bases of the junction left unmatched. Germline CDR1 reads MNHNS; CDR2 reads SASEGT. The CDR3 bases are TGTGCCAGCAGTGAGTCACAGGGGCCTGATGAAAAACTGTTTTTT. It specifies CASSESQGPDEKLFF.

The CDR3, as DNA: TGTGCCAGCAGTAAAATAGGGACAGGGCGGATAAACGAAGCTTTCTTT. This translates into CASSKIGTGRINEAFF. The chain carries TRBV27 and TRBJ1-1; 9 bases match TRBD1. This CDR3 contains 16 residues. J lost 8 bases, V lost 5 bases, and 15 bases had no gene match. CDR1 is MNHEY and CDR2 is SMNVEV in the germline V gene (reference sequence).

This clonotype was picked up many times. The rearrangement joins TRBV27 to TRBJ1-1; D not certain. V was clipped by 6 bases and J by 5 bases, with 19 bases between them. The CDR3 covers 15 residues. The germline gives CDR1 MNHEY, CDR2 SMNVEV (reference sequence). CDR3 amino acids: CASRPSDGFFTEAFF. In DNA, the CDR3 is TGTGCCAGCAGACCCTCCGACGGTTTCTTTACTGAAGCTTTCTTT.

This clonotype was recorded a few times. This rearrangement joins TRBV6-5 to TRBJ1-2; 10 nucleotides agree with TRBD1. CDR1 is MNHEY and CDR2 is SVGAGI in the germline V gene. CDR3 length: 15 residues. The J segment lost 5 bases and the V segment lost 4 bases, leaving 7 bases of the junction unmatched. In nucleotides, the CDR3 is TGTGCCAGCAGTTTGACAGGGGGCGCCGGGTATGGCTACACCTTC. Translating gives CASSLTGGAGYGYTF.

Comments on this clonotype: At one end, the junction sequence differs from germline, possibly due to a read error. The rearrangement joins TRBV28 to TRBJ2-2; maybe TRBD2 (5 bases). CDR3 length: 16 residues. Germline-derived CDR1 and CDR2 are MDHEN and SYDVKM. CDR3: CANSLIGTGYTGELFF. The CDR3 DNA is TGTGCCAACAGTTTAATAGGAACGGGATACACCGGGGAGCTGTTTTTT.

This clonotype occurred many times. The V gene is TRBV2, the J gene TRBJ2-3; 13 bases map to TRBD2. J lost 2 bases, V lost 5 bases, and 7 bases had no gene match. The CDR3 consists of 17 residues. From germline, CDR1 is SNHLY and CDR2 FYNNEI. Here the CDR3 DNA reads TGTGCCAGCAGTCCCCAGGGACTAGCGGGACACACAGATACGCAGTATTTT. Translating gives CASSPQGLAGHTDTQYF.

This clonotype was observed many times. The chain is built from TRBV20-1 and TRBJ2-7, with 7 positions matching TRBD2. The CDR3 is 13 amino acids. V shed 6 bases, J shed 2 bases, and the junction held 7 bases outside the gene matches. The germline gives CDR1 DFQATT, CDR2 SNEGSKA (reference sequence). In nucleotides, the CDR3 is TGCAGTGCAAAGCGGGGAGGACCCTACGAGCAGTACTTC. Encoded protein: CSAKRGGPYEQYF.